The 28 T cell receptor beta chains presented below share a single source sample, sequenced in a study of shared clonotypes between healthy human individuals. Assay used: immunoSEQ multiplex PCR; TCRdb lists only in-frame clones, some missing. The data contain more than 2 million clones, 90% to 95% of them singletons. Input material: naive CD4+ T cells sorted from blood. Subset defined: CD45RA+ positively selected. These receptors came from a man aged 18 to 30 in good health.

The chain uses TRBV6-5 and TRBJ2-1; 7 nucleotides agree with TRBD1. After removal of 6 bases from V and 6 bases from J, the junction contained 8 bases not matched to a gene. The CDR3 has 14 amino acids. The germline gives CDR1 MNHEY, CDR2 SVGAGI. The DNA of the CDR3 is TGTGCCAGCAGCCGCTATTCAGGGGGCAATGAGCAGTTCTTC. It specifies CASSRYSGGNEQFF.

The chain carries TRBV7-2 and TRBJ1-3; no clear D gene. V was trimmed by 4 bases and J by 4 bases, leaving 14 bases between them. This CDR3 contains 15 residues. Germline V lookup: CDR1 SGHTA, CDR2 FQGNSA. The CDR3 loop reads CASSSRGPGGNTIYF. Here the CDR3 DNA reads TGTGCCAGCAGCTCAAGAGGGCCGGGAGGAAACACCATATATTTT.

This clone is a singleton in its sample. V usage is TRBV11-2 and J usage is TRBJ2-1; 12 nucleotides align to TRBD2. CDR1 and CDR2 (germline): SGHAT, FQNNGV. The trim removed 7 bases at V and 4 bases at J, leaving 2 bases unmatched. The CDR3 has 14 residues. The CDR3 region has the DNA TGTGCCAGCAAGACTAGCGGGGGTTACAATGAGCAGTTCTTC. Its translation: CASKTSGGYNEQFF. The variable domain in full, completed from reference TRBV11-2 and TRBJ2-1, reads EAGVAQSPRYKIIEKRQSVAFWCNPISGHATLYWYQQILGQGPKLLIQFQNNGVVDDSQLPKDRFSAERLKGVDSTLKIQPAKLEDSAVYLCASKTSGGYNEQFFGPGTRLTVL.

The gene calls are TRBV7-2 and TRBJ2-1; 7 positions match TRBD2. Trimming at V came to 3 bases and at J to 7 bases, leaving 9 bases not matched to a gene. This CDR3 is built from 15 residues. Germline CDR1 and CDR2: SGHTA and FQGNSA. This chain's CDR3 is CASSLAGVGPNEQFF. The CDR3 DNA reads as TGTGCCAGCAGCTTGGCGGGAGTGGGGCCAAATGAGCAGTTCTTC.

CDR3 nucleotide sequence: TGTGCCAGCGCTGTCAGGGGTACCTATAATTCACCCCTCCACTTT. This codes for CASAVRGTYNSPLHF. The chain recombines TRBV28 with TRBJ1-6; tentative D call: TRBD1 (6 bases). The V gene's germline CDR1 is MDHEN and CDR2 SYDVKM. The CDR3 consists of 15 residues. V lost 8 bases and J lost 2, with 13 bases in between.

The chain links TRBV6-5 to TRBJ2-7; no definite D call. The germline CDR1 and CDR2 sequences are MNHEY and SVGAGI. V lost 0 bases and J 3 bases, leaving 12 bases between the germline ends. The CDR3 extends over 15 amino acids. The CDR3 spells CASSYSNGGDYEQYF. CDR3 in DNA: TGTGCCAGCAGTTACTCGAACGGTGGGGACTACGAGCAGTACTTC.

Regarding this clone: The same CDR3 can be traced to other DNA sequences in this sample. The chain combines TRBV29-1 with TRBJ2-2, with a tentative D call TRBD1 (5 bases). Germline V gene sequence: CDR1 SQVTM, CDR2 ANQGSEA. The CDR3 is 13 residues long. V lost 3 bases and J lost 2, with 7 bases in between. This CDR3 reads CSVDRTNTGELFF. In nucleotides, the CDR3 is TGCAGCGTTGACAGGACAAACACCGGGGAGCTGTTTTTT.

The V gene is TRBV30, the J gene TRBJ2-5; maybe TRBD2 (5 bases). The CDR3 consists of 13 residues. Per germline, CDR1 GTSNPN and CDR2 SVGIG (reference sequence). The V end was cut by 2 bases, the J end by 2 bases, with 9 bases between. The CDR3 loop reads CAWSQGRQETQYF. DNA of the CDR3: TGTGCCTGGAGTCAAGGGAGACAAGAGACCCAGTACTTC.

This clone was found once. J is TRBJ2-2 and V is TRBV4-1, with 9 bases matching TRBD2. The germline CDR1 and CDR2 sequences are MGHRA and YSYEKL. This CDR3 is built from 14 residues. Trimming cost V 4 bases and J 7 bases; bases outside gene matches: 4. CDR3 DNA: TGCGCCAGCAGCCTGCGGGAGGGGAGCGGGGAGCTGTTTTTT. This sequence encodes CASSLREGSGELFF.

The rearrangement links TRBV5-4 to TRBJ2-3; D call uncertain. The CDR3 has 12 residues. Trimming cost V 4 bases and J 6 bases, with 9 bases left between them. Germline CDR1 is SGHNT and CDR2 is YYREEE (reference sequence). Written as DNA, the CDR3 is TGTGCCAGCAGCGTGACATCTGATACGCAGTATTTT. This encodes CASSVTSDTQYF. Full variable domain (rest looked up from reference TRBV5-4 and TRBJ2-3): ETGVTQSPTHLIKTRGQQVTLRCSSQSGHNTVSWYQQALGQGPQFIFQYYREEENGRGNFPPRFSGLQFPNYSSELNVNALELDDSALYLCASSVTSDTQYFGPGTRLTVL.

This clone was observed once. One end of the junction varies from germline; a read error may be responsible. The chain links TRBV7-7 to TRBJ2-1, with TRBD2 identical over 12 bases. CDR1 and CDR2 (germline): SSHAT, FNYEAQ (reference sequence). This CDR3 spans 17 amino acids. The CDR3 is CASSLALAGGGNNEQFF. CDR3 DNA sequence: TGTGCTAGCAGCTTAGCACTAGCGGGGGGAGGTAACAATGAGCAGTTCTTC.

J is TRBJ1-3 and V is TRBV5-1, with 7 bases that match TRBD1. V lost 0 bases to trimming and J lost 3 bases; unmatched junction nucleotides: 3. Per the germline V gene, CDR1 is SGHRS and CDR2 is YFSETQ. The CDR3 totals 15 residues. CDR3 coding DNA: TGCGCCAGCAGCTTGGAGGGGGCAGATGGAAACACCATATATTTT. Translation gives CASSLEGADGNTIYF. The whole variable domain, filled in from reference TRBV5-1 and TRBJ1-3, reads KAGVTQTPRYLIKTRGQQVTLSCSPISGHRSVSWYQQTPGQGLQFLFEYFSETQRNKGNFPGRFSGRQFSNSRSEMNVSTLELGDSALYLCASSLEGADGNTIYFGEGSWLTVV.

This clone was seen just once. The genes are TRBV6-1 and TRBJ1-4; D perhaps matches TRBD1 (6 bases). Per germline, CDR1 MNHNS and CDR2 SASEGT. This CDR3 region has 16 residues. The germline V and J ends were trimmed by 4 bases and 8 bases, with 20 bases remaining between them. CDR3 amino acids: CASSASPGEGIEKLFF. In DNA form, the CDR3 reads TGTGCCAGCAGTGCCTCTCCAGGGGAGGGAATAGAAAAACTGTTTTTT.

The genes are TRBV6-5 and TRBJ2-1; 10 nucleotides line up with TRBD2. The CDR3 loop spans 15 amino acids. The germline V gene has CDR1 MNHEY and CDR2 SVGAGI. The trim removed 5 bases at V and 10 bases at J, leaving 11 bases unmatched. The CDR3 nucleotides are TGTGCCAGCAGTCCTGCCAGCGGGGGGGCAGAAGAGCAGTTCTTC. Residues: CASSPASGGAEEQFF.

The DNA for the CDR3 is TGCGCCAGCACCCCGGGACAGGTGATAAATCAGCCCCAGCATTTT. It encodes CASTPGQVINQPQHF. This chain joins TRBV10-2 and TRBJ1-5, with 8 bases matching TRBD1. V shed 7 bases, J shed 4 bases, and the junction held 9 bases outside the gene matches. This CDR3 has 15 amino acids. Germline-derived CDR1 and CDR2 are WSHSY and SAAADI.

V and J are TRBV18 and TRBJ2-1; tentatively, D is TRBD2 (5 bases). The germline CDR1 and CDR2 sequences are KGHSH and LQKENI. V lost 3 bases and J lost 7, with 16 bases in between. This CDR3 has 15 amino acids. This CDR3 is CASSPPRDTKNEQFF. In DNA, the CDR3 is TGTGCCAGCTCACCCCCCCGGGATACAAAGAATGAGCAGTTCTTC.

The chain joins TRBV5-1 to TRBJ1-6; the D is unclear. V lost 0 bases to trimming and J lost 8 bases, with 9 bases between them. Germline CDR1 reads SGHRS; CDR2 reads YFSETQ. This CDR3 region has 14 residues. The CDR3 spells CASSLERVDSPLHF. CDR3 in DNA: TGCGCCAGCAGCTTGGAGAGGGTCGATTCACCCCTCCACTTT.

The V call is TRBV4-1, the J call TRBJ2-2; D gene unclear. Germline-derived CDR1 and CDR2 are MGHRA and YSYEKL. V lost 11 bases to trimming and J lost 0 bases, with 13 bases between them. The CDR3 is 14 residues long. DNA for the CDR3: TGCGCCGCGGCAGGCCTAACGAACACCGGGGAGCTGTTTTTT. Translation: CAAAGLTNTGELFF.

The chain recombines TRBV19 with TRBJ1-4; no firm D call. CDR1 LNHDA and CDR2 SQIVND come from the germline V gene (reference sequence). The V end lost 4 bases, the J end lost 3 bases, and 6 bases lay between the germline ends. The CDR3 consists of 13 residues. The CDR3 nucleotides read TGTGCCAGTAGTACACCTCCTAATGAAAAACTGTTTTTT. Encoded protein: CASSTPPNEKLFF.

The chain employs TRBV7-2 and TRBJ1-2; 11 positions agree with TRBD1. The junction had 7 bases not matched to a gene; V was cut back by 5 bases and J by 8 bases. From germline, CDR1 is SGHTA and CDR2 FQGNSA. The CDR3 length is 14 residues. This CDR3 reads CASSRGQGEEGYTF. The DNA of the CDR3 is TGTGCCAGCAGCCGGGGACAGGGGGAGGAGGGCTACACCTTC.

This chain joins TRBV5-4 and TRBJ2-5; TRBD1 is a possible D gene (5 bases). V gave up 2 bases and J gave up 2 bases, with 13 bases separating them. Per germline, CDR1 SGHNT and CDR2 YYREEE (reference sequence). The CDR3 totals 15 residues. The CDR3 reads CASSLSTPGQETQYF. CDR3 nucleotide sequence: TGTGCCAGCAGCTTATCTACTCCAGGGCAAGAGACCCAGTACTTC.

This chain uses TRBV21-1 with TRBJ2-7; the table gives TRBD2 as D, unverified against the DNA. TRBV21-1 is recorded as a pseudogene. The CDR3 runs to 18 residues. The CDR3 spells CASSKSRVWTSGCYEQYF. As DNA, the CDR3 is TGTGCCAGCAGCAAGAGTAGGGTGTGGACTAGCGGGTGCTACGAGCAGTACTTC.

This chain connects TRBV18 to TRBJ1-5; 7 nucleotides agree with TRBD1. V dropped 0 bases and J dropped 0; count of bases not matched to a gene: 2. CDR3 size: 16 residues. Germline V gene lookup returns CDR1 KGHSH and CDR2 LQKENI. The CDR3 region has the DNA TGTGCCAGCTCACCACCCACAGGGGATAGCAATCAGCCCCAGCATTTT. Translated, it gives CASSPPTGDSNQPQHF.

Here the CDR3 DNA reads TGCAGTGCTAGTCGGGGAGGGGAGCAGTTCTTC. This sequence encodes CSASRGGEQFF. The chain couples TRBV20-1 to TRBJ2-1, with TRBD2 matching over 7 bases. The CDR3 loop spans 11 amino acids. The J segment lost 10 bases and the V segment lost 3 bases, leaving 3 bases of the junction unmatched. Germline V CDR1 and CDR2: DFQATT, SNEGSKA (reference sequence).

This sequence joins TRBV6-1 and TRBJ1-2; D is uncertain. The CDR3 extends over 12 amino acids. Germline loops: CDR1 MNHNS, CDR2 SASEGT. The V end lost 2 bases, the J end lost 5 bases, and 6 bases lay between the germline ends. The CDR3 DNA sequence: TGTGCCAGCAGTGAACAGGTTTATGGCTACACCTTC. It specifies CASSEQVYGYTF.

The chain links TRBV7-8 to TRBJ2-7, with TRBD1 matching 8 bases. Germline V gene lookup returns CDR1 SGHVS and CDR2 FQNEAQ. This CDR3 spans 17 amino acids. J was trimmed by 6 bases and V by 0 bases; bases with no gene match: 13. The CDR3 DNA sequence: TGTGCCAGCAGCTTAGCCCGAACGACAGGGGTCCCGATCGAGCAGTACTTC. Residues: CASSLARTTGVPIEQYF. The complete variable domain, with remaining parts taken from reference TRBV7-8 and TRBJ2-7, reads GAGVSQSPRYKVAKRGQDVALRCDPISGHVSLFWYQQALGQGPEFLTYFQNEAQLDKSGLPSDRFFAERPEGSVSTLKIQRTQQEDSAVYLCASSLARTTGVPIEQYFGPGTRLTVT.

The chain recombines TRBV5-6 with TRBJ2-5; either TRBD1 or TRBD2 may fit D (5 bases each). The germline V gene has CDR1 SGHDT and CDR2 YYEEEE. This CDR3 is 12 amino acids long. V was trimmed by 3 bases and J by 5 bases, leaving 8 bases between them. The CDR3 DNA follows: TGTGCCAGCAGCTGGGGACCGGAGACCCAGTACTTC. It specifies CASSWGPETQYF.

Comments on this clone: With a much larger clone just one base away, this may be a read error. No conserved phenylalanine or tryptophan ends this CDR3, so it is likely a read error. The chain joins TRBV30 to TRBJ1-1; tentative D call: TRBD1 (6 bases). Germline-derived CDR1 and CDR2 are GTSNPN and SVGIG (reference sequence). The CDR3 is 17 amino acids. Trimming took 3 bases from V and 4 from J, leaving 24 bases between them. The CDR3 here is CAWRRDKGVGFPTEAFL. The CDR3 nucleotides read TGTGCCTGGAGAAGAGATAAGGGGGTAGGGTTCCCCACTGAAGCTTTCCTT.